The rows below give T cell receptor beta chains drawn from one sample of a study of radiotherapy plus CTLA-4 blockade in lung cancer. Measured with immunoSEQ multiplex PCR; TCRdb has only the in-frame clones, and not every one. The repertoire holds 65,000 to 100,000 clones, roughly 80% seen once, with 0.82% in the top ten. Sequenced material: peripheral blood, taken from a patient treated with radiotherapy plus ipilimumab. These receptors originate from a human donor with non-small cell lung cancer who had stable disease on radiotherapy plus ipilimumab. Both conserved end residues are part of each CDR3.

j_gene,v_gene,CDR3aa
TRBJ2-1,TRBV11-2,CASSLAGTGIFF
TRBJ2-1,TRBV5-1,CATQVGAGSYNEQFF
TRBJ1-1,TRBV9,CASSVGPDRNTEAFF
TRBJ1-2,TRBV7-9,CASSLGAGYGYTF
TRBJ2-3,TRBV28,CASRGPGTDTQYF
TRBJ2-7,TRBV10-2,CASSGQGEAYEQYF
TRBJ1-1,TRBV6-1,CASRSGQNEAFF
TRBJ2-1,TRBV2,CASRGLVYNEQFF
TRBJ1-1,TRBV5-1,CASSFRTGQGEAFF
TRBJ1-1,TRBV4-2,CASSETGVNTEAFF
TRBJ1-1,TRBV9,CASSVEQGRVTEAFF
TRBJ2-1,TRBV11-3,CASSANENEQFF
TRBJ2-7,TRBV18,CASSPRRSYEQYF
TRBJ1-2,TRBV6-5,CASRDRGYGYTF
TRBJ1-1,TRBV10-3,CAISESPNMNTEAFF
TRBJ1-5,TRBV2,CASSPTGNSNQPQHF
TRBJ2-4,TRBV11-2,CASSSPIQGYIQYF
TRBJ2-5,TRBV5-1,CASSFGPRTSGGAQETQYF
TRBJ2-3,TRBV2,CASNIRGGTDTQYF
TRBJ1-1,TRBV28,CASSLTGHNTEAFF
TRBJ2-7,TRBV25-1,CASSEPPPYRVVYYEQYF
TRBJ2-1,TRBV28,CASNLDTNNEQFF
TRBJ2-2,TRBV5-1,CASRAELETGELFF
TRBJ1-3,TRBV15,CATSRDPQEGNTIYF
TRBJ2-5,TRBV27,CASRGQGKETQYF
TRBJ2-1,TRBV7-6,CASSSRTSGTVRNEQFF
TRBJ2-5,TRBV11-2,CASSPGQTYQETQYF
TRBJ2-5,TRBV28,CASSFFTSLVQETQYF
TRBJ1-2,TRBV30,CAWSVNGGYGYTF
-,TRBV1,CTSSQDLRLATYEQYF
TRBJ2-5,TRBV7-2,CASSLAGGSETQYF
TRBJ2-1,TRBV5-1,CASSMGLQGDEQFF
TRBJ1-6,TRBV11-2,CASSFRGNNSPLHF
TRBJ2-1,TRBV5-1,CASSAPTGTYNEQFF
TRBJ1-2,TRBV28,CASSPGSIANYGYTF
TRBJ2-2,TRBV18,CASSPAAGIGELFF
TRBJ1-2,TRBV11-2,CASSQGPHTGYTF
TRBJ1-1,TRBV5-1,CASSPTPGAEAFF
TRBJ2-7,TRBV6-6,CASSPAPQLGDEQYF
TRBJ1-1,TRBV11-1,CASSLEDNHGTEAFF
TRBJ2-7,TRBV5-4,CASIDAGQQYF
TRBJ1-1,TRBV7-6,CASSLGISNTEAFF
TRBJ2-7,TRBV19,CASSLGGGSAYEQYF